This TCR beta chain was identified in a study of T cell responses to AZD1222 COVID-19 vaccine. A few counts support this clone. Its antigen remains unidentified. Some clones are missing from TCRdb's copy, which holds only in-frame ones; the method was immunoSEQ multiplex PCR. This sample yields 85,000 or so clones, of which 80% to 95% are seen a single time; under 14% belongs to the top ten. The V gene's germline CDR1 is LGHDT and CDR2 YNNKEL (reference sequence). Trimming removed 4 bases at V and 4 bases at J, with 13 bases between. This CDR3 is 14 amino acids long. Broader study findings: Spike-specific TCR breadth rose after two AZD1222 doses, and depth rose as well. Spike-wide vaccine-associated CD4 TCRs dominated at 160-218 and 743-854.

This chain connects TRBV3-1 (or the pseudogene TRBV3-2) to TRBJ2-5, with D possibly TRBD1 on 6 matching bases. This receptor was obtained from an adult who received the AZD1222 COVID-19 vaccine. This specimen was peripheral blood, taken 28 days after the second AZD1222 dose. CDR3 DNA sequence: TGTGCCAGCAGCCCTACAGGGTCAAGAGAGACCCAGTACTTC. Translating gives CASSPTGSRETQYF.